The T cell receptor (beta chain) described here comes from a study of control samples from healthy donors and cancer patients. TCRdb keeps only in-frame clones here, not all; method: immunoSEQ multiplex PCR. The repertoire holds 180,000 or so clones, roughly 89% seen once, with around 1.5% in the top ten. The germline CDR1 and CDR2 sequences are SGHTA and FQGTGA. The CDR3 consists of 14 residues. V was shortened by 5 bases and J by 0 bases, with 11 bases between the two germline ends. The TCR was taken from a woman aged 30 to 39 in good health. The chain recombines TRBV7-3 with TRBJ2-7, with D perhaps given as TRBD1 or TRBD2 (5 bases each). The sequenced sample was blood. The CDR3 reads CASSDPGTSYEQYF. The CDR3, as DNA: TGTGCCAGCAGCGACCCCGGGACCTCCTACGAGCAGTACTTC.